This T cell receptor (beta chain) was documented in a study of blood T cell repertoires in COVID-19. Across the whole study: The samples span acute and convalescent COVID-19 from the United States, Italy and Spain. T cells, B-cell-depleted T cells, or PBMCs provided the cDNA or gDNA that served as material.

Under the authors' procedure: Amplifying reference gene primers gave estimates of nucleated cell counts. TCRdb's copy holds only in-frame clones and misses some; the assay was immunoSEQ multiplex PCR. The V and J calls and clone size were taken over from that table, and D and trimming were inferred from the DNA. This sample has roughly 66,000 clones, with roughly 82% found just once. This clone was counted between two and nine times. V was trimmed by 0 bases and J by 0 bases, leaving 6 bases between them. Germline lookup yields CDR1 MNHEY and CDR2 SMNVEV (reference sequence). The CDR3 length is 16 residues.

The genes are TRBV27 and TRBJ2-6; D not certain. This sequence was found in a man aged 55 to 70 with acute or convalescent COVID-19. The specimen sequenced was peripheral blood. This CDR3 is CASSLSFHSGANVLTF. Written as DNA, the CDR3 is TGTGCCAGCAGTTTATCATTCCACTCTGGGGCCAACGTCCTGACTTTC.